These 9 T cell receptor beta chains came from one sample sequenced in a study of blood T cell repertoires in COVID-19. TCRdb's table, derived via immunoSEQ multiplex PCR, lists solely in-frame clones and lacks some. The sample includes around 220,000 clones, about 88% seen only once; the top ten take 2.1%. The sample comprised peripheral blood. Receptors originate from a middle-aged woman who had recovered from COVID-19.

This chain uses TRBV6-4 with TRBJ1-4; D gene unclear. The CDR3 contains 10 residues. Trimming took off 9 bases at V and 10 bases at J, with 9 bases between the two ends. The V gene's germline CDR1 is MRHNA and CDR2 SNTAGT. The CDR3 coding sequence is TGTGCCAGAGAGGTTGGAAAACTGTTTTTT. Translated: CAREVGKLFF.

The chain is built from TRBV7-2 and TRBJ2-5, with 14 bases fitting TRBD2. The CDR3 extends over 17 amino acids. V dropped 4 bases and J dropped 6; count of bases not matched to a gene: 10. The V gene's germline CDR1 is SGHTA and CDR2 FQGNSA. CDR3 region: CASSSYPTSGGAKTQYF. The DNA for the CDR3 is TGTGCCAGCAGCTCGTATCCGACTAGCGGGGGGGCAAAGACCCAGTACTTC.

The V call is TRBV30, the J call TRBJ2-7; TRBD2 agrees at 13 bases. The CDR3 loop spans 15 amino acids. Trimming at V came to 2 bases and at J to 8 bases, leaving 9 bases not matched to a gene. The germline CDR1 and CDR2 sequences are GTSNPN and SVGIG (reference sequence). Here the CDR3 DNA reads TGTGCCTGGAGTCCCCCGGGACTAGCGGGACCAAAGCAGTACTTC. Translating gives CAWSPPGLAGPKQYF. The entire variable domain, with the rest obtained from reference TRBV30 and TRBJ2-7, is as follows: SQTIHQWPATLVQPVGSPLSLECTVEGTSNPNLYWYRQAAGRGLQLLFYSVGIGQISSEVPQNLSASRPQDRQFILSSKKLLLSDSGFYLCAWSPPGLAGPKQYFGPGTRLTVT.

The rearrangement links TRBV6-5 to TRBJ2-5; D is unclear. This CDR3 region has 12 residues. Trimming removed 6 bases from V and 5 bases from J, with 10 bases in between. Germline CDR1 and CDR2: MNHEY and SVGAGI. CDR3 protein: CASRSGVETQYF. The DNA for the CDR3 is TGTGCCAGCAGATCAGGTGTCGAGACCCAGTACTTC.

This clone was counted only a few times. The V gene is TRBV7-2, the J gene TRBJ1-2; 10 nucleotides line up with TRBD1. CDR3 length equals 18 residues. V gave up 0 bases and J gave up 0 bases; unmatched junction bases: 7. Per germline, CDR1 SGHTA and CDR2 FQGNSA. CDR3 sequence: CASSLAPGTGVANYGYTF. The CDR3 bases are TGTGCCAGCAGCTTAGCCCCCGGGACAGGGGTAGCTAACTATGGCTACACCTTC.

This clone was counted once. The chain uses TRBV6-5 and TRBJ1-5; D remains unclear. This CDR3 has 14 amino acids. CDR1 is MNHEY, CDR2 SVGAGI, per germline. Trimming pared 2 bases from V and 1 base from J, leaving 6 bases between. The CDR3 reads CASSYDTSNQPQHF. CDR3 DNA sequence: TGTGCCAGCAGTTACGACACCAGCAATCAGCCCCAGCATTTT.

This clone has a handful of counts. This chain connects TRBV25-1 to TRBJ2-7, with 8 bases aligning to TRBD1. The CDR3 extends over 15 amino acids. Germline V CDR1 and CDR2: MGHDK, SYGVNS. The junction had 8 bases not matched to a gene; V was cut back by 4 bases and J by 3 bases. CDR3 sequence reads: CASSAYGTGSYEQYF. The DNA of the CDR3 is TGTGCCAGCAGTGCTTACGGGACAGGAAGCTACGAGCAGTACTTC.

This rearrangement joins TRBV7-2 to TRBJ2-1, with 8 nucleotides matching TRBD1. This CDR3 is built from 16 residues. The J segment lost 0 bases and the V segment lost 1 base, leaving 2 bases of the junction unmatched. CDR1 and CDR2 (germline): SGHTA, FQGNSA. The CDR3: CASSLGDRSSYNEQFF. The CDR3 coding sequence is TGTGCCAGCAGCTTAGGGGACAGGAGCTCCTACAATGAGCAGTTCTTC.

The CDR3 is CASSPVGRSHLHF. The CDR3, as DNA: TGTGCCAGCAGCCCCGTAGGGAGGTCCCACCTCCACTTT. The gene calls are TRBV7-9 and TRBJ1-6; D unresolved. Germline CDR1 SEHNR, CDR2 FQNEAQ (reference sequence). V lost 5 bases and J 15 bases, leaving 17 bases between the germline ends. The CDR3 is made up of 13 amino acids.